Shown below are 4 T cell receptor beta chains from a single sample sequenced in a study of T cell responses to AZD1222 COVID-19 vaccine. Assay: immunoSEQ multiplex PCR; the TCRdb copy retains only in-frame clones and omits some. Of some 120,000 clones listed, 75% to 95% were seen once; the top ten hold 4% to 5%. This material consisted of peripheral blood, taken 28 days after the second dose of the MenACWY control vaccine. Receptor source: an adult who received the MenACWY meningococcal vaccine as a control.

The rearrangement links TRBV28 to TRBJ2-2; D not certain. The germline CDR1 and CDR2 sequences are MDHEN and SYDVKM. The V end lost 10 bases, the J end lost 6 bases, and 12 bases lay between the germline ends. The CDR3 runs to 12 residues. The CDR3 DNA follows: TGTGCCACTCGACCGCTCCCCGGGGAGCTGTTTTTT. Its protein is CATRPLPGELFF. The variable domain in full, completed from reference TRBV28 and TRBJ2-2, reads DVKVTQSSRYLVKRTGEKVFLECVQDMDHENMFWYRQDPGLGLRLIYFSYDVKMKEKGDIPEGYSVSREKKERFSLILESASTNQTSMYLCATRPLPGELFFGEGSRLTVL.

The rearrangement joins TRBV5-1 to TRBJ2-2; possibly TRBD1 for D (5 bases). The CDR3 is 15 residues long. Trimming shortened V by 0 bases and J by 1 base, and 7 bases separated the two germline ends. Germline CDR1 reads SGHRS; CDR2 reads YFSETQ. The CDR3 DNA reads TGCGCCAGCAGCTTGGACACAGGGAACACCGGGGAGCTGTTTTTT. Residues: CASSLDTGNTGELFF.

The chain links TRBV28 to TRBJ1-1; D gene uncertain. The germline V gene encodes CDR1 MDHEN and CDR2 SYDVKM. The V end was cut by 2 bases, the J end by 0 bases, with 7 bases between. The CDR3 has 14 amino acids. CDR3 loop: CASSLRHMNTEAFF. For the CDR3, the DNA is TGTGCCAGCAGTTTAAGACATATGAACACTGAAGCTTTCTTT.

V and J are TRBV5-6 and TRBJ2-3; 10 nucleotides agree with TRBD2. This CDR3 is 17 amino acids long. V was pared by 0 bases and J by 0 bases, with 4 bases of the junction left unmatched. Germline CDR1 and CDR2: SGHDT and YYEEEE. CDR3: CASSLGGLAVSTDTQYF. In DNA form, the CDR3 reads TGTGCCAGCAGCTTGGGTGGACTAGCGGTTAGCACAGATACGCAGTATTTT.